This T cell receptor beta chain stems from a study of blood T cell repertoires in COVID-19 (dated by TCRdb to 2018 to 2021). For the study in its entirety: The collaborator samples originated in the United States, Italy and Spain and spanned the acute and convalescent phases of COVID-19. The prospective study material was composed of cDNA or gDNA derived from T cells, B-cell-depleted T cells, or PBMCs. Deeply sampled blood TCRbeta repertoires from subjects exposed to, actively infected with, or recovered from COVID-19 were included in the dataset. The repertoires were released in a freely available public database intended as a resource for research on the immune response to SARS-CoV-2. The samples were drawn from two sources: the first 160 participants of the ongoing ImmuneRACE study, and some 1,300 subjects contributed by 6 global collaborators. The sample metadata nearly always contained a de-identified subject ID, COVID-19 status, age in years and sex. Where available, HLA class I and class II types were taken from metadata supplied by the sample provider and were not determined by assay-based typing.

TCRbeta CDR3 regions were amplified from genomic DNA using the immunoSEQ Assay, a bias-controlled multiplex PCR. On the authors' methods: The number of nucleated cells in each sample was estimated from the amplification of reference gene primers within the assay. To quantify the absolute abundance of each unique TCRbeta CDR3 rearrangement, sequence reads were collapsed and filtered. For each sample, productive Simpson clonality was calculated as the square root of Simpson's diversity index over productive rearrangements. TCRdb carries this immuneACCESS record with in-frame sequences only. Its versions omit some clonotypes, under half of them owing to an unresolved V gene in the studies checked, with the rest unexplained. From that table come the V and J calls and clone size; the DNA was used to work out D and trimming. Recorded for this sample are approximately 270,000 clones; 70% to 90% of them occurred a single time. The ten biggest clones cover approximately 4% of the sample.

Enrolling through a virtual design, the prospective study's participants ranged in age from roughly 18 to 89 years and lived across roughly 24 United States geographic areas. In the prospective study, participants were assigned to cohorts based on the clinical history participants reported in a screening survey and a study questionnaire. Mobile phlebotomists in the prospective study collected whole blood, serum and a nasopharyngeal or oropharyngeal swab from every participant. Participants in the prospective study had the option to provide additional blood draws and questionnaires over a roughly 2-month period. Before DNA extraction, blood samples from the prospective study were shipped at room temperature or frozen. The paper's findings and limits, for the study overall: Clinical and demographic metadata were provided uncurated, with the amount varying by source and participant.

With regard to this clone: Its target antigen remains unknown. No base-level quality is on record; no much larger clone is a single base apart.

V is pruned by 7 bases and J by 2 bases, leaving 4 bases of the junction without a gene match. In the germline V gene (reference sequence), CDR1 corresponds to LNHDA and CDR2 to SQIVND. Reading from cysteine to phenylalanine, the CDR3 counts 13 amino acids. Only the CDR3 region is kept as DNA, spanning 39 bases read in frame from base 1. The clonotype was recovered from a woman in her twenties or thirties with acute COVID-19. Recombination linked TRBV19 to TRBJ1-1; 7 central nucleotides agree with TRBD1. The sample consisted of PBMCs or T cells enriched from blood (not recorded which). At the DNA level, the sequence is TGTGCCAGTACCGGGACAGAAAACACTGAAGCTTTCTTT. It translates to CASTGTENTEAFF. The CDR3 plus the reference TRBV19 and TRBJ1-1 genes for the other parts give the full variable domain: DGGITQSPKYLFRKEGQNVTLSCEQNLNHDAMYWYRQDPGQGLRLIYYSQIVNDFQKGDIAEGYSVSREKKESFPLTVTSAQKNPTAFYLCASTGTENTEAFFGQGTRLTVV.